These 27 T cell receptor beta chains were sequenced from one sample in a study of T cells in localized non-small cell lung cancer. Measured with immunoSEQ multiplex PCR; TCRdb has only the in-frame clones, and not every one. The sample holds 70,000 to 95,000 clones; around 90% are singletons and the top ten take 4.1%. The sample was PBMCs, taken before any cancer treatment. These receptors all come from a woman aged 35-70 years with stage II squamous cell lung carcinoma.

The CDR3 DNA reads TGTGCCAGCAGCCCCCCAGGGGGGGTAGGGACTGAAGCTTTCTTT. This codes for CASSPPGGVGTEAFF. The genes are TRBV7-2 and TRBJ1-1, with 7 bases matching TRBD1. The CDR3 has 15 residues. J was trimmed by 5 bases and V by 5 bases; bases with no gene match: 11. Germline values: CDR1 SGHTA, CDR2 FQGNSA.

The sample holds one count of this clone. The rearrangement joins TRBV15 to TRBJ1-5; D may be TRBD1 (5 bases). Trimming cost V 5 bases and J 5 bases, with 16 bases left between them. CDR1 LNHNV and CDR2 YYDKDF come from the germline V gene (reference sequence). This CDR3 comprises 15 residues. The DNA of the CDR3 is TGTGCCACCAGCGGACACCCGGGGGTCGATCAGCCCCAGCATTTT. Amino acid sequence: CATSGHPGVDQPQHF.

The chain has TRBV2 and TRBJ2-6; D is uncertain. Germline CDR1 and CDR2: SNHLY and FYNNEI. The CDR3 sequence is 14 residues long. V lost 4 bases, J lost 2 bases, and 6 bases lay in between. The CDR3 loop reads CASSVGAGANVLTF. CDR3 sequence (DNA): TGTGCCAGCAGTGTTGGAGCTGGGGCCAACGTCCTGACTTTC.

The chain joins TRBV6-1 to TRBJ2-7, with D perhaps given as TRBD1 or TRBD2 (5 bases each). Germline V gives CDR1 MNHNS, CDR2 SASEGT. The CDR3 totals 14 residues. Trimming took off 7 bases at V and 2 bases at J, with 15 bases between the two ends. In DNA form, the CDR3 reads TGTGCCAGCACCCCGTGGGGGTCCACCTACGAGCAGTACTTC. It translates to CASTPWGSTYEQYF.

The chain joins TRBV19 to TRBJ2-7; D might be TRBD1 (6 bases). The CDR3 is 14 amino acids. Germline lookup yields CDR1 LNHDA and CDR2 SQIVND (reference sequence). With 7 bases removed from V and 3 bases from J, the gap between germline ends came to 16 bases. CDR3 DNA: TGTGCCAGTACCCGGACAGTGGGAGACTACGAGCAGTACTTC. Translated, it gives CASTRTVGDYEQYF.

This chain links TRBV7-9 with TRBJ1-2, with 10 nucleotides matching TRBD1. J gave up 7 bases and V 7 bases, and 6 bases lay outside the gene matches. The CDR3 is made up of 13 amino acids. Germline lookup yields CDR1 SEHNR and CDR2 FQNEAQ (reference sequence). The CDR3 loop is CASTGQGVGGYTF. The DNA of the CDR3 is TGTGCCAGCACCGGACAGGGGGTGGGTGGCTACACCTTC.

This chain joins TRBV29-1 and TRBJ1-2; 7 bases are a match to TRBD1. Trimming removed 7 bases from V and 7 bases from J; junction bases left unmatched: 6. Germline V gene sequence: CDR1 SQVTM, CDR2 ANQGSEA. The CDR3 runs 11 residues. CDR3: CSGAWTGGYTF. The CDR3 DNA follows: TGCAGCGGGGCCTGGACAGGTGGCTACACCTTC.

The V and J genes are TRBV29-1 and TRBJ2-1; D is unresolved. Trimming took 3 bases from V and 0 from J, leaving 9 bases between them. The V gene's germline CDR1 is SQVTM and CDR2 ANQGSEA. The CDR3 consists of 14 residues. This CDR3 is CSVEKANSYNEQFF. In DNA, the CDR3 is TGCAGCGTTGAGAAGGCAAACTCCTACAATGAGCAGTTCTTC.

J is TRBJ2-2 and V is TRBV21-1; TRBD2 is the table's D call and was not checked against the DNA. TRBV21-1 is annotated as a pseudogene. This CDR3 comprises 19 residues. The CDR3: CASSNIPGTSGANTGELFF. The CDR3, as DNA: TGTGCCAGCAGCAATATCCCCGGGACTAGCGGGGCTAACACCGGGGAGCTGTTTTTT.

The chain has TRBV29-1 and TRBJ2-3; the D gene is possibly TRBD2 (5 bases). Germline assignment: CDR1 SQVTM and CDR2 ANQGSEA. The CDR3 runs 13 residues. Trimming took off 7 bases at V and 3 bases at J, with 14 bases between the two ends. CDR3 DNA sequence: TGCAGCGCACCTGTCCGAGGGACAGATACGCAGTATTTT. Translated: CSAPVRGTDTQYF.

The V and J genes are TRBV6-1 and TRBJ1-3; the D is unclear. CDR1 is MNHNS and CDR2 is SASEGT in the germline V gene. The CDR3 spans 13 residues. The V and J ends lost 5 bases and 4 bases respectively, with 9 bases between them. DNA for the CDR3: TGTGCCAGCAGTCTGGAGAGAGGAAACACCATATATTTT. Its translation: CASSLERGNTIYF.

The chain couples TRBV9 to TRBJ2-7; D not certain. Trimming pared 0 bases from V and 0 bases from J, leaving 10 bases between. This CDR3 is 15 amino acids long. Germline CDR1 is SGDLS and CDR2 is YYNGEE. The CDR3 loop reads CASSVEGRASYEQYF. For the CDR3, the DNA is TGTGCCAGCAGCGTAGAGGGTCGGGCCTCCTACGAGCAGTACTTC.

The chain combines TRBV5-6 with TRBJ2-2, with 9 bases lining up with TRBD2. The CDR3 extends over 16 amino acids. With 5 bases clipped from V and 5 bases from J, the junction kept 10 bases outside the gene matches. Germline V lookup: CDR1 SGHDT, CDR2 YYEEEE. The CDR3 DNA is TGTGCCAGCAGTTCAGTTAGCGGGAGCACTACCGGGGAGCTGTTTTTT. It specifies CASSSVSGSTTGELFF.

The V and J genes are TRBV5-1 and TRBJ1-1, with D uncertain. V was shortened by 0 bases and J by 2 bases, with 11 bases between the two germline ends. CDR1 and CDR2 (germline): SGHRS, YFSETQ. The CDR3 consists of 15 residues. In DNA, the CDR3 is TGCGCCAGCAGCTTGGCGACGGGCCGAAACACTGAAGCTTTCTTT. Its protein is CASSLATGRNTEAFF. Looking up the rest from reference TRBV5-1 and TRBJ1-1 gives the full variable domain: KAGVTQTPRYLIKTRGQQVTLSCSPISGHRSVSWYQQTPGQGLQFLFEYFSETQRNKGNFPGRFSGRQFSNSRSEMNVSTLELGDSALYLCASSLATGRNTEAFFGQGTRLTVV.

The chain uses TRBV6-6 and TRBJ2-7; D gene ambiguous. This CDR3 is built from 16 residues. Per germline, CDR1 MNHNY and CDR2 SVGAGI (reference sequence). Trimming left V 6 bases short and J 3 bases short, with 21 bases between. The CDR3 DNA is TGTGCCAGCAGGGAAACTTCGCGGCCGTCCCTCTACGAGCAGTACTTC. It yields the protein CASRETSRPSLYEQYF.

This sequence joins TRBV11-2 and TRBJ2-2; D gene uncertain. This CDR3 is built from 17 residues. Germline V gene data show CDR1 as SGHAT and CDR2 as FQNNGV. Deletions cut 1 base from V and 2 bases from J, with 14 bases between. This chain's CDR3 is CASSLGSQLTNTGELFF. Here the CDR3 DNA reads TGTGCCAGCAGCTTAGGGTCTCAACTAACAAACACCGGGGAGCTGTTTTTT. Full variable domain (rest looked up from reference TRBV11-2 and TRBJ2-2): EAGVAQSPRYKIIEKRQSVAFWCNPISGHATLYWYQQILGQGPKLLIQFQNNGVVDDSQLPKDRFSAERLKGVDSTLKIQPAKLEDSAVYLCASSLGSQLTNTGELFFGEGSRLTVL.

V is TRBV29-1 and J is TRBJ1-2; no clear D gene. Trimming shortened V by 4 bases and J by 4 bases, and 10 bases separated the two germline ends. The germline V gene has CDR1 SQVTM and CDR2 ANQGSEA. This CDR3 spans 12 amino acids. CDR3: CSVGGFPYGYTF. The DNA of the CDR3 is TGCAGCGTTGGAGGGTTCCCCTATGGCTACACCTTC.

The V gene is TRBV9, the J gene TRBJ2-7; D unclear. Germline-derived CDR1 and CDR2 are SGDLS and YYNGEE. Trimming removed 0 bases at V and 0 bases at J, with 7 bases between. The CDR3 has 14 amino acids. CDR3 loop: CASSVAASSYEQYF. CDR3 nucleotides: TGTGCCAGCAGCGTAGCGGCAAGCTCCTACGAGCAGTACTTC.

The chain is built from TRBV29-1 and TRBJ2-2, with D perhaps assigned TRBD1 or TRBD2 (5 bases each). In germline, CDR1 is SQVTM, CDR2 ANQGSEA. Trimming took 6 bases from V and 3 from J, leaving 14 bases between them. CDR3 length: 14 amino acids. The CDR3 protein is CSVRDGRDTGELFF. The CDR3 DNA reads as TGCAGCGTCCGGGACGGTCGGGACACCGGGGAGCTGTTTTTT.

This clone was found once. The V call is TRBV29-1, the J call TRBJ1-5; the D gene is possibly TRBD1 (5 bases). Germline V gene sequence: CDR1 SQVTM, CDR2 ANQGSEA. This CDR3 is 14 amino acids long. The ends were cut back, 4 bases at V and 2 bases at J, with 12 bases in the middle. The CDR3 sequence: CSVGDLAGNQPQHF. CDR3 sequence (DNA): TGCAGCGTTGGGGACCTGGCGGGCAATCAGCCCCAGCATTTT.

This chain joins TRBV27 and TRBJ1-1; D ambiguous. V shed 2 bases and J shed 1 base, with 8 bases lying between them. Germline V gene lookup returns CDR1 MNHEY and CDR2 SMNVEV (reference sequence). The CDR3 has 14 residues. The CDR3 reads CASSLNVRNTEAFF. The CDR3 DNA follows: TGTGCCAGCAGTTTAAACGTGCGGAACACTGAAGCTTTCTTT.

This chain joins TRBV13 and TRBJ2-1; TRBD1 is a possible D gene (7 bases). The CDR3 length is 17 residues. The germline V gene has CDR1 PRHDT and CDR2 FYEKMQ (reference sequence). The germline V and J ends were trimmed by 2 bases and 8 bases, with 22 bases remaining between them. The CDR3 protein is CASSLSRGRRGLDEQFF. CDR3 coding DNA: TGTGCCAGCAGCTTATCGAGGGGGCGGAGGGGCCTCGATGAGCAGTTCTTC.

This clone was detected only once. The chain links TRBV7-9 to TRBJ2-7; unclear D gene. CDR3 length equals 12 residues. The V gene lost 3 bases and the J gene lost 2 bases, with 5 bases spanning the gap. Looked up from germline, CDR1 is SEHNR and CDR2 is FQNEAQ (reference sequence). For the CDR3, the DNA is TGTGCCAGCAGCTTGACACCCTACGAGCAGTACTTC. Encoded protein: CASSLTPYEQYF.

The chain is built from TRBV27 and TRBJ1-1, with 10 positions matching TRBD1. CDR3 length equals 15 residues. The V gene's germline CDR1 is MNHEY and CDR2 SMNVEV (reference sequence). The V and J ends lost 5 bases and 2 bases, in that order; junction bases with no gene match: 5. CDR3 in DNA: TGTGCCAGCAGTACACCGACAGGGGGCAACACTGAAGCTTTCTTT. It yields the protein CASSTPTGGNTEAFF.

The chain links TRBV20-1 to TRBJ1-1; D remains unclear. CDR1 DFQATT and CDR2 SNEGSKA come from the germline V gene (reference sequence). V dropped 0 bases and J dropped 8 bases, with 7 bases sitting between them. The CDR3 covers 11 residues. The CDR3 DNA reads TGCAGTGCTAGAGATGTCCCCGAAGCTTTCTTT. Amino acids: CSARDVPEAFF.

The J gene is TRBJ2-7, the V gene TRBV4-1, with 7 nucleotides matching TRBD1. V lost 1 base to trimming and J lost 2 bases; unmatched junction nucleotides: 5. CDR3 length: 15 residues. From germline, CDR1 is MGHRA and CDR2 YSYEKL. The CDR3: CASSQAGTATYEQYF. In DNA, the CDR3 is TGCGCCAGCAGCCAAGCTGGGACAGCAACCTACGAGCAGTACTTC.

There are a few counts of this clone. CDR3 sequence reads: CATSEGRLNTEAFF. CDR3 sequence (DNA): TGTGCCACCTCGGAGGGCCGCTTGAACACTGAAGCTTTCTTT. The J gene is TRBJ1-1, the V gene TRBV19, with no clear D. The CDR3 is made up of 14 amino acids. Looked up from germline, CDR1 is LNHDA and CDR2 is SQIVND (reference sequence). V lost 10 bases to trimming and J lost 0 bases, with 15 bases between them.